This is a list of T cell receptor beta chains from one sample in a study of CXCR3-negative and CXCR3-positive naive CD8 T cells. TCRdb reprocessed the 5' RACE reads and reports one entry per CDR3 protein, with no DNA. The table lists roughly 50,000 distinct CDR3 sequences. Sequences were obtained from naive CXCR3+ CD8+ T cells from blood. These receptors were obtained from a human donor in good health. Some clones in this sample may be carry-over from other donors' samples. CDR3s include the opening cysteine and the closing phenylalanine or tryptophan. Fields, in order: J gene, V gene, CDR3 protein.

TRBJ2-7 TRBV5-1 CASSLGTGHEQYF
TRBJ1-1 TRBV6-6 CASRHGPEAFF
TRBJ2-1 TRBV7-2 CASSLTGGLSYNEQFF
TRBJ2-3 TRBV7-9 CASTTLGADTQYF
TRBJ1-2 TRBV7-6 CASSPSPYDVLSTF
TRBJ2-7 TRBV28 CASSLVQGGKQYF
TRBJ1-1 TRBV7-6 CASSFGTDYAEAFF
TRBJ2-7 TRBV7-6 CASSPGTGKYEQYF
TRBJ2-4 TRBV12-3/TRBV12-4 CASSTEILAGKNIQYF
TRBJ2-7 TRBV9 CASSPSQGWVYEQYF
TRBJ1-2 TRBV5-1 CASSEDRRKGYTF
TRBJ1-1 TRBV6-5 CASRLSGEAFF
TRBJ1-1 TRBV19 CASQIAGMVRAFF
TRBJ2-7 TRBV9 CASSPLGVDYEQYF
TRBJ2-7 TRBV6-2/TRBV6-3 CASSYSIDIFYEQYF
TRBJ2-1 TRBV14 CASGPHPTEQFF
TRBJ1-5 TRBV27 CASSGYSNQPQHF
TRBJ2-1 TRBV6-6 CASSYLDPGDNEQFF
TRBJ2-1 TRBV5-1 CASQYTYSGGQIYNEQFF
TRBJ2-7 TRBV7-9 CASSSVLPSVDEKYF
TRBJ2-3 TRBV4-2 CASSQDWERGRADTQYF
TRBJ1-2 TRBV4-3 CASSQDDRGGANYGYTF
TRBJ2-2 TRBV20-1 CSARDLWGGGGTGELFF
TRBJ1-1 TRBV29-1 CSGLGGMVGNTEAFF
TRBJ2-1 TRBV9 CASSSPRGGPSYNEQFF
TRBJ1-5 TRBV28 CASREYSNQPQHF
TRBJ1-1 TRBV7-9 CASSPTGGFAEAFF
TRBJ1-1 TRBV20-1 CSATSGAPEAFF
TRBJ1-6 TRBV7-6 CASSQTTNSGSPLHF
TRBJ2-2 TRBV15 CATSSPGNTGELFF
TRBJ2-7 TRBV12-3/TRBV12-4 CASTGLGGRYEQYF
TRBJ1-1 TRBV7-9 CASSSTYTEAFF
TRBJ1-2 TRBV14 CASSQDLYTNYGYTF
TRBJ2-3 TRBV7-9 CASSHRDRVADTQYF
TRBJ1-1 TRBV3-1 CASSQTYRVEAFF
TRBJ2-7 TRBV7-9 CASSLGTGTALYEQYF
TRBJ1-3 TRBV2 CASSGIGGREDGNTIYF